These 29 T cell receptor beta chains were all obtained from the same sample, sequenced in a study of PD-L1 blockade in urothelial cancer. The repertoire was sequenced with immunoSEQ multiplex PCR; TCRdb's copy has only in-frame clones and lacks some. The sample has just over 50,000 clones; around 85% are singletons. The specimen was PBMCs, collected around atezolizumab (anti-PD-L1) treatment. The source of these receptors is a man aged 60 to 75 with urothelial cancer.

The chain has TRBV5-1 and TRBJ2-5; 12 bases fit TRBD2. CDR1 is SGHRS, CDR2 YFSETQ, per germline. V lost 2 bases and J lost 5; bases outside the gene matches: 7. The CDR3 is 16 amino acids. The chain's CDR3 is CASSFYLAGGQETQYF. The CDR3 DNA reads TGCGCCAGCAGCTTCTACCTAGCGGGGGGGCAGGAGACCCAGTACTTC.

This sequence joins TRBV11-2 and TRBJ1-4, with D tentatively TRBD1 (6 bases). Germline V gene data show CDR1 as SGHAT and CDR2 as FQNNGV. V dropped 3 bases and J dropped 6 bases, with 11 bases sitting between them. The CDR3 extends over 14 amino acids. CDR3 residues: CASSLEQGDEKLFF. The CDR3 DNA sequence: TGTGCCAGCAGCTTGGAACAGGGAGATGAAAAACTGTTTTTT.

CDR3: CASSEIGLAGAGELFF. DNA of the CDR3: TGTGCCAGCAGTGAAATCGGGCTAGCCGGCGCCGGGGAGCTGTTTTTT. This chain links TRBV2 with TRBJ2-2; tentatively, D is TRBD2 (5 bases). Germline V gene sequence: CDR1 SNHLY, CDR2 FYNNEI. Trimming stripped 2 bases from V and 6 bases from J, with 16 bases between. The CDR3 length is 16 residues.

CDR3 sequence reads: CASSDLVRSLNTEAFF. The CDR3, as DNA: TGTGCCAGCAGTGACCTGGTTCGAAGCCTGAACACTGAAGCTTTCTTT. V gene TRBV2 combines with J gene TRBJ1-1; D gene uncertain. This CDR3 has 16 residues. Per germline, CDR1 SNHLY and CDR2 FYNNEI. V was trimmed by 3 bases and J by 0 bases, leaving 14 bases between them. Filled out from reference TRBV2 and TRBJ1-1, the complete variable domain reads EPEVTQTPSHQVTQMGQEVILRCVPISNHLYFYWYRQILGQKVEFLVSFYNNEISEKSEIFDDQFSVERPDGSNFTLKIRSTKLEDSAMYFCASSDLVRSLNTEAFFGQGTRLTVV.

The genes are TRBV9 and TRBJ1-4; 7 bases match TRBD1. The CDR3 spans 15 residues. CDR1 SGDLS and CDR2 YYNGEE come from the germline V gene. V shed 4 bases, J shed 4 bases, and the junction held 7 bases outside the gene matches. As DNA, the CDR3 is TGTGCCAGCAGCATTACAGGGGAATTTAATGAAAAACTGTTTTTT. Its protein product is CASSITGEFNEKLFF. Filled out from reference TRBV9 and TRBJ1-4, the complete variable domain reads DSGVTQTPKHLITATGQRVTLRCSPRSGDLSVYWYQQSLDQGLQFLIQYYNGEERAKGNILERFSAQQFPDLHSELNLSSLELGDSALYFCASSITGEFNEKLFFGSGTQLSVL.

The V and J genes are TRBV4-3 and TRBJ1-2, with 12 bases fitting TRBD1. J gave up 3 bases and V 1 base, and 12 bases lay outside the gene matches. The CDR3 has 19 residues. Germline-derived CDR1 and CDR2 are LGHNA and YSLEER. The CDR3 DNA sequence: TGCGCCAGCAGCCAAGGCGTCCGGGACAGGGGGCGCCGGGACTATGGCTACACCTTC. Translated: CASSQGVRDRGRRDYGYTF.

This sequence joins TRBV28 and TRBJ2-7; D possibly corresponds to TRBD2 (5 bases). Germline loops: CDR1 MDHEN, CDR2 SYDVKM. V dropped 6 bases and J dropped 6 bases, with 18 bases sitting between them. This CDR3 comprises 14 residues. The DNA for the CDR3 is TGTGCCAGCAGCCGTCCCACTAGTATCGGCGAGCAGTACTTC. It codes for CASSRPTSIGEQYF.

The chain employs TRBV6-5 and TRBJ2-7; no firm D call. The CDR3 length is 14 residues. V lost 6 bases to trimming and J lost 1 base, with 13 bases between them. CDR1 MNHEY and CDR2 SVGAGI come from the germline V gene. The CDR3 coding sequence is TGTGCCAGCAGGGCGCAGCTAGGTTCCTACGAGCAGTACTTC. Its translation is CASRAQLGSYEQYF.

V usage is TRBV6-6 and J usage is TRBJ2-1; D gene ambiguous. This CDR3 comprises 11 residues. From germline, CDR1 is MNHNY and CDR2 SVGAGI (reference sequence). Deletions cut 5 bases from V and 10 bases from J, with 9 bases between. CDR3 region: CASSPTVEQFF. CDR3 bases: TGTGCCAGCAGTCCAACGGTAGAGCAGTTCTTC.

This clone was seen at least ten times. The rearrangement joins TRBV2 to TRBJ2-7, with 10 bases identical to TRBD1. CDR1 is SNHLY, CDR2 FYNNEI, per germline. V lost 4 bases, J lost 5 bases, and 2 bases stayed unmatched. CDR3 length: 13 residues. As DNA, the CDR3 is TGTGCCAGCAGTGGGGACAGGGGACACGAGCAGTACTTC. Translating it yields CASSGDRGHEQYF.

V usage is TRBV5-4 and J usage is TRBJ2-7, with 8 bases matching TRBD1. This CDR3 contains 15 residues. In germline, CDR1 is SGHNT, CDR2 YYREEE (reference sequence). After removal of 0 bases from V and 2 bases from J, the junction contained 4 bases not matched to a gene. CDR3 region: CASSLGGQAPYEQYF. CDR3 sequence (DNA): TGTGCCAGCAGCTTGGGGGGACAGGCCCCCTACGAGCAGTACTTC.

The chain carries TRBV9 and TRBJ2-1; 9 nucleotides match TRBD2. The germline V gene has CDR1 SGDLS and CDR2 YYNGEE. The CDR3 length is 15 residues. V shed 5 bases and J 9 bases; nucleotides not matched to a gene: 12. CDR3 DNA: TGTGCCAGCAGGCTATATCCTAGCGGGGCGGGTGAGCAGTTCTTC. Its protein is CASRLYPSGAGEQFF.

The chain is built from TRBV18 and TRBJ1-1; D call uncertain. This CDR3 region has 13 residues. Trimming left V 6 bases short and J 5 bases short, with 13 bases between. The germline V gene encodes CDR1 KGHSH and CDR2 LQKENI. The CDR3 DNA reads as TGTGCCAGCTCCCTACAGAGGGAGACTGAAGCTTTCTTT. The encoded protein is CASSLQRETEAFF.

The V and J genes are TRBV9 and TRBJ2-1, with D unclear. From germline, CDR1 is SGDLS and CDR2 YYNGEE. The CDR3 consists of 15 residues. With 0 bases removed from V and 7 bases from J, the gap between germline ends came to 14 bases. The chain's CDR3 is CASSVEGMRRNEQFF. Written as DNA, the CDR3 is TGTGCCAGCAGCGTAGAAGGTATGAGGCGGAATGAGCAGTTCTTC. The variable domain in full, completed from reference TRBV9 and TRBJ2-1, reads DSGVTQTPKHLITATGQRVTLRCSPRSGDLSVYWYQQSLDQGLQFLIQYYNGEERAKGNILERFSAQQFPDLHSELNLSSLELGDSALYFCASSVEGMRRNEQFFGPGTRLTVL.

The chain uses TRBV7-3 and TRBJ2-2, with 13 bases identical to TRBD2. This CDR3 contains 16 residues. Germline CDR1 is SGHTA and CDR2 is FQGTGA. V lost 5 bases, J lost 7 bases, and 7 bases stayed unmatched. The chain's CDR3 is CASSPGLAGIYGELFF. The CDR3 region has the DNA TGTGCCAGCAGCCCGGGACTAGCGGGAATTTACGGGGAGCTGTTTTTT. The full variable domain, rest sourced from reference TRBV7-3 and TRBJ2-2, is GAGVSQTPSNKVTEKGKYVELRCDPISGHTALYWYRQSLGQGPEFLIYFQGTGAADDSGLPNDRFFAVRPEGSVSTLKIQRTERGDSAVYLCASSPGLAGIYGELFFGEGSRLTVL.

V usage is TRBV29-1 and J usage is TRBJ1-1; TRBD1 agrees at 9 bases. CDR3 length equals 14 residues. Trimming took 6 bases from V and 7 from J; bases not matched to a gene: 12. The germline V gene has CDR1 SQVTM and CDR2 ANQGSEA. CDR3 sequence: CSVRNGQGTGEAFF. The CDR3 DNA is TGCAGCGTACGCAACGGACAGGGGACGGGTGAAGCTTTCTTT.

V is TRBV7-3 and J is TRBJ1-1; 7 bases map to TRBD1. Trimming took 5 bases from V and 9 from J; bases not matched to a gene: 6. The germline CDR1 and CDR2 sequences are SGHTA and FQGTGA. The CDR3 has 12 amino acids. CDR3 loop: CASSQSGQKAFF. CDR3 DNA sequence: TGTGCCAGCAGCCAATCGGGACAGAAAGCTTTCTTT.

This clone was observed at least ten times. The V and J genes are TRBV10-3 and TRBJ2-2, with D unresolved. Trimming removed 3 bases from V and 4 bases from J, with 9 bases in between. The CDR3 extends over 14 amino acids. The germline CDR1 and CDR2 sequences are ENHRY and SYGVKD. CDR3 sequence reads: CAISESHSTGELFF. For the CDR3, the DNA is TGTGCCATCAGTGAATCTCACTCCACCGGGGAGCTGTTTTTT.

This chain links TRBV6-5 with TRBJ1-1; tentatively, D is TRBD1 (5 bases). This CDR3 is built from 16 residues. The germline V gene encodes CDR1 MNHEY and CDR2 SVGAGI. V was clipped by 0 bases and J by 4 bases, with 15 bases between them. CDR3 sequence: CASSYSVNRGGTEAFF. In nucleotides, the CDR3 is TGTGCCAGCAGTTACTCCGTCAATAGGGGCGGCACTGAAGCTTTCTTT.

The V gene is TRBV5-1, the J gene TRBJ2-7, with D perhaps TRBD1 (5 bases). Germline lookup yields CDR1 SGHRS and CDR2 YFSETQ. This CDR3 region has 15 residues. V was clipped by 4 bases and J by 6 bases, with 20 bases between them. The CDR3 sequence is CASSLLGLELSEQYF. The CDR3 nucleotides are TGCGCCAGCAGCCTATTGGGGCTAGAACTCTCCGAGCAGTACTTC. The whole variable domain, remainder taken from reference TRBV5-1 and TRBJ2-7, is KAGVTQTPRYLIKTRGQQVTLSCSPISGHRSVSWYQQTPGQGLQFLFEYFSETQRNKGNFPGRFSGRQFSNSRSEMNVSTLELGDSALYLCASSLLGLELSEQYFGPGTRLTVT.

V is TRBV18 and J is TRBJ1-2; 10 bases fit TRBD1. The CDR3 covers 16 residues. CDR1 KGHSH and CDR2 LQKENI come from the germline V gene. After removal of 2 bases from V and 0 bases from J, the junction contained 3 bases not matched to a gene. CDR3 DNA: TGTGCCAGCTCACCAGGGACAGGGGCTTCTAACTATGGCTACACCTTC. Translated, it gives CASSPGTGASNYGYTF.

The V call is TRBV2, the J call TRBJ2-1; no clear D gene. Looked up from germline, CDR1 is SNHLY and CDR2 is FYNNEI. The V gene lost 4 bases and the J gene lost 9 bases, with 7 bases spanning the gap. CDR3 length: 11 amino acids. The CDR3 reads CASSVYGEQFF. The CDR3 region has the DNA TGTGCCAGCAGTGTATACGGTGAGCAGTTCTTC.

In DNA form, the CDR3 reads TGTGCCAGCAGTTACTTAGGACAGGGTGGAAACACCATATATTTT. It encodes CASSYLGQGGNTIYF. V gene TRBV6-5 combines with J gene TRBJ1-3; 8 bases line up with TRBD1. The CDR3 is made up of 15 amino acids. V gave up 1 base and J gave up 3 bases; unmatched junction bases: 2. Germline lookup yields CDR1 MNHEY and CDR2 SVGAGI.

J is TRBJ2-7 and V is TRBV6-6; tentative D call: TRBD1 (5 bases). V was cut by 5 bases and J by 2 bases, with 10 bases left in between. The CDR3 has 13 amino acids. CDR1 and CDR2 from the germline V gene are MNHNY and SVGAGI (reference sequence). CDR3 sequence (DNA): TGTGCCAGCAGTCCGGACACGACCTACGAGCAGTACTTC. It translates to CASSPDTTYEQYF.

The chain recombines TRBV6-6 with TRBJ1-5; the D gene is possibly TRBD1 (6 bases). Germline V gives CDR1 MNHNY, CDR2 SVGAGI (reference sequence). The V gene lost 5 bases and the J gene lost 6 bases, with 14 bases spanning the gap. CDR3 length: 14 residues. DNA for the CDR3: TGTGCCAGCAGTGCCGGGACATTTTTTCAGCCCCAGCATTTT. Its translation is CASSAGTFFQPQHF.

The V call is TRBV6-5, the J call TRBJ2-1; D remains ambiguous. The germline V gene has CDR1 MNHEY and CDR2 SVGAGI. The germline V and J ends were trimmed by 4 bases and 0 bases, with 4 bases remaining between them. The CDR3 length is 13 residues. The CDR3 is CASSSRSYNEQFF. DNA for the CDR3: TGTGCCAGCAGTTCCCGCTCCTACAATGAGCAGTTCTTC.

The gene calls are TRBV7-8 and TRBJ1-5; D is unresolved. The V end lost 4 bases, the J end lost 2 bases, and 12 bases lay between the germline ends. The CDR3 sequence is 15 residues long. From germline, CDR1 is SGHVS and CDR2 FQNEAQ. The CDR3 bases are TGTGCCAGCAGCTCGACGAGGGTAGGCAATCAGCCCCAGCATTTT. Its translation is CASSSTRVGNQPQHF.

The rearrangement joins TRBV5-1 to TRBJ1-2, with D tentatively TRBD1 (5 bases). The germline gives CDR1 SGHRS, CDR2 YFSETQ. Deletions cut 3 bases from V and 6 bases from J, with 21 bases between. This CDR3 is 16 amino acids long. The CDR3 loop is CASSSDDSSRYDGYTF. In DNA, the CDR3 is TGCGCCAGCAGCTCCGATGACAGCTCCCGGTATGATGGCTACACCTTC.

This clone was counted a single time. The chain recombines TRBV9 with TRBJ2-5, with 10 positions matching TRBD2. The junction had 4 bases not matched to a gene; V was cut back by 0 bases and J by 5 bases. Germline-derived CDR1 and CDR2 are SGDLS and YYNGEE. This CDR3 is 15 amino acids long. This chain's CDR3 is CASSVGGTSAETQYF. The CDR3 coding sequence is TGTGCCAGCAGCGTAGGTGGGACTAGCGCCGAGACCCAGTACTTC.